The entry below describes one T cell receptor beta chain. Its antigen remains unidentified. Using immunoSEQ multiplex PCR, the repertoire was profiled, and TCRdb retains in-frame clones only, with some absent. Of around 41,000 clones listed, under 80% are singletons. The entry originates in a study of immune evolution from preneoplasia to lung adenocarcinoma. The wider study: HLA loss of heterozygosity: around 6.5% AIS, about 15% MIA, around 33% ADC, none AAH.

Trimming at V came to 4 bases and at J to 8 bases, leaving 7 bases not matched to a gene. The germline CDR1 and CDR2 sequences are MDHEN and SYDVKM. CDR3 length: 15 residues. Notes on the study in general: Later-stage lesions seemingly showed higher T cell density and diversity than normal lung.

Histologic diagnosis was independently verified by two lung pathologists. The rearrangement links TRBV28 to TRBJ2-1; TRBD2 matches 11 bases. The receptor's source is a person in their sixties with lung adenocarcinoma. Source material: FFPE invasive lung adenocarcinoma tissue. CDR3 in DNA: TGTGCCAGCAGTTCAATAGCGGGAGGGCGTTATGAGCAGTTCTTC. This gives the protein CASSSIAGGRYEQFF.